A selection of T cell receptor beta chains follows, all from one sample in a study of CD4 and CD8 cells across lung adenocarcinoma regions. TCRdb ran MiXCR on the PCR reads and lists one entry per CDR3 protein. The sample has some 10,000 distinct CDR3 sequences; around half are singletons. Sequenced: CD8+ T cells from the margin of a lung tumor. These TCRs come from a male donor with lung adenocarcinoma. The CD4 and CD8 labels of this study may be unreliable. CDR3s include the opening cysteine and the closing phenylalanine or tryptophan. A D gene is named only where the DNA matches it firmly. Clone size is shown for a subset of rows, as once, few, many or a class of expanded clone.

>TRBJ2-7|.|large|TRBV27
TGTGCCAGCAGTGGAGGGGAGGCCTACGAGCAGTACTTC
CASSGGEAYEQYF
>TRBJ2-3|.|medium-sized|TRBV7-2
TGTGCCAGCAGCTTAGTACGTGCTAGCAGGACAGATACGCAGTATTTT
CASSLVRASRTDTQYF
>TRBJ2-1|TRBD2|few|TRBV9
TGTGCCAGCAGCGCTACTAGCGGGAGGTCACGGGAGCAGTTCTTC
CASSATSGRSREQFF
>TRBJ2-1|.|few|TRBV9
TGTGCCAGCAGCGCGCCCGCGGGGTACAATGAGCAGTTCTTC
CASSAPAGYNEQFF
>TRBJ2-1|TRBD1|many|TRBV4-1
TGCGCCAGCAGCCAAGAGCCGCCGTGGACAGGGAGCTACAATGAGCAGTTCTTC
CASSQEPPWTGSYNEQFF
>TRBJ2-1|.|.|TRBV6-1
TGTGCCCGGAGCCTAGAGGCTATGGGGAACGATGAGCAGTTCTTC
CARSLEAMGNDEQFF
>TRBJ2-5|TRBD2|few|TRBV4-1
TGCGCCAGCAGCCGGACCGGGGGGGCCGGAGAGACCCAGTACTTC
CASSRTGGAGETQYF
>TRBJ1-1|.|.|TRBV4-2
TGTGCCAGCAGCCAATCGGACACAGGGCTCATGAACACTGAAGCTTTCTTT
CASSQSDTGLMNTEAFF
>TRBJ2-3|TRBD2|.|TRBV6-5
TGTGCCAGCAGTTGGGGCGGGAGCGGCACAGATACGCAGTATTTT
CASSWGGSGTDTQYF
>TRBJ2-3|TRBD2|.|TRBV10-1
TGCGCCAGCGCGGGGCTTGGCGGGGGTGACCAAGAGACGCAGTACTTT
CASAGLGGGDQETQYF
>TRBJ1-6|.|few|TRBV6-1
TGTGCCAGCAGTCCCTCATGGCAGTCCAATTCACCCCTCCACTTT
CASSPSWQSNSPLHF
>TRBJ2-2|.|many|TRBV10-3
TGTGCCATCGGTGGGGCAGGAGTCACCGGGGAGCTGTTTTTT
CAIGGAGVTGELFF